The clone carrying this T cell receptor (beta chain) was recorded a few times. The antigen is unknown. The United States was where all participants with HIV were treated. The record originates from a study of long-term antiretroviral therapy in people with HIV. The study's findings and limits: ART adherence, viral resistance and therapy changes went unrecorded. Before ART, certain clones expanded, and these dominated the repertoire at all time points.

The libraries were made with immunoSEQ v3.0 at survey level. In sequencing, roughly 35,000-50,000 T-cell genomes per sample were targeted. Using immunoSEQ multiplex PCR, the repertoire was profiled, and TCRdb retains in-frame clones only, with some absent. The data contain 22,000 or so clones, around 80% of them singletons. The specimen comprised unsorted PBMCs, sampled 2.9 years after starting antiretroviral therapy. The clonotype was recovered from a woman aged 30 to 39 with HIV.

The CDR3 sequence is CASSARDRGDGYTF. The DNA for the CDR3 is TGTGCCAGCAGTGCCCGGGACAGGGGCGATGGCTACACCTTC. The J gene is TRBJ1-2, the V gene TRBV6-1; 10 bases fit TRBD1. V lost 4 bases and J lost 6; bases outside the gene matches: 5. The CDR3 runs to 14 residues. Germline V gives CDR1 MNHNS, CDR2 SASEGT.